This T cell receptor (beta chain) is from a study of shared clonotypes between healthy human individuals. Repertoires were generated with immunoSEQ multiplex PCR, while TCRdb's copy carries only in-frame clones and drops some. The sample lists over 2,000,000 clones; roughly 93% were seen once. In germline, CDR1 is SGDLS, CDR2 YYNGEE. The CDR3 runs to 15 residues. The germline V and J ends were trimmed by 3 bases and 4 bases, with 16 bases remaining between them. CD8 cells classed as naive were CD45RO-negative and positively selected for CCR7, excluding terminally differentiated effector memory CD45RA+ cells.

This sequence originates from a young man in good health. Some clones in this sample may be carry-over from other donors' samples. Specimen: naive CD8+ T cells from PBMCs. The chain recombines TRBV9 with TRBJ2-5; TRBD2 might be the D (6 bases). The DNA of the CDR3 is TGTGCCAGCAGCGCTGGGACTGGAACGAGAGAGACCCAGTACTTC. Protein: CASSAGTGTRETQYF.